This entry lists 12 T cell receptor beta chains sequenced from one sample in a study of blood T cell repertoires in COVID-19. The method was immunoSEQ multiplex PCR; TCRdb's version includes in-frame clones alone and lacks a portion of them. The sample holds fewer than 300,000 clones; 80% to 95% are singletons and the top ten take around 2.2%. The material sequenced was peripheral blood. Every receptor here comes from a woman in her twenties or thirties with COVID-19, enrolled during active disease.

This chain's CDR3 is CASSPWGGNYGYTF. DNA for the CDR3: TGTGCCAGCAGTCCTTGGGGGGGTAACTATGGCTACACCTTC. The J gene is TRBJ1-2, the V gene TRBV28; possible D gene TRBD1, 5 bases. The CDR3 sequence is 14 residues long. Per germline, CDR1 MDHEN and CDR2 SYDVKM. The V end was cut by 5 bases, the J end by 1 base, with 11 bases between.

The genes are TRBV5-4 and TRBJ2-1; D is uncertain. Per germline, CDR1 SGHNT and CDR2 YYREEE (reference sequence). Between the trimmed V and J ends, which lost 2 bases and 9 bases, there was a span of 12 bases. The CDR3 totals 13 residues. CDR3 sequence reads: CASSFDLSFEQFF. In DNA, the CDR3 is TGTGCCAGCAGCTTCGATCTTAGCTTTGAGCAGTTCTTC.

The chain uses TRBV7-7 and TRBJ2-1, with TRBD1 matching over 7 bases. CDR1 SSHAT and CDR2 FNYEAQ come from the germline V gene (reference sequence). V lost 5 bases to trimming and J lost 0 bases; unmatched junction nucleotides: 4. The CDR3 extends over 15 amino acids. CDR3 nucleotides: TGTGCCAGCAGCGTCGGGGACAGCTCCTACAATGAGCAGTTCTTC. Amino acid sequence: CASSVGDSSYNEQFF.

This clone was detected only once. The chain recombines TRBV14 with TRBJ2-3; the D is unclear. The CDR3 is 15 amino acids. V dropped 1 base and J dropped 0 bases, with 8 bases sitting between them. Germline V lookup: CDR1 SGHDN, CDR2 FVKESK. CDR3 sequence reads: CASSQGALSTDTQYF. The CDR3 nucleotides are TGTGCCAGCAGCCAAGGCGCACTAAGCACAGATACGCAGTATTTT.

The V gene is TRBV6-1, the J gene TRBJ2-7; 8 bases line up with TRBD2. With 0 bases clipped from V and 1 base from J, the junction kept 17 bases outside the gene matches. CDR1 and CDR2 (germline): MNHNS, SASEGT. The CDR3 has 20 residues. The CDR3 spells CASSEAGLGVAGHISYEQYF. The CDR3 DNA sequence: TGTGCCAGCAGTGAAGCGGGTCTAGGAGTAGCGGGACATATTTCCTACGAGCAGTACTTC.

The chain is built from TRBV24-1 and TRBJ2-3; no reliable D call. The CDR3 contains 15 residues. CDR1 and CDR2 from the germline V gene are KGHDR and SFDVKD. Trimming cost V 7 bases and J 2 bases, with 15 bases left between them. The CDR3 DNA reads as TGTGCCACCAGCGGGTCGGGTGAAGCCACAGATACGCAGTATTTT. This encodes CATSGSGEATDTQYF.

This chain links TRBV7-3 with TRBJ2-2; 15 nucleotides agree with TRBD2. Germline values: CDR1 SGHTA, CDR2 FQGTGA. This CDR3 spans 16 amino acids. The ends lost 5 bases at V and 4 bases at J; junction bases unmatched: 2. CDR3 region: CASSQGLAGGTGELFF. The CDR3 DNA follows: TGTGCCAGCAGCCAGGGACTAGCGGGAGGCACCGGGGAGCTGTTTTTT.

This chain connects TRBV6-5 to TRBJ1-1; D is unclear. V was trimmed by 7 bases and J by 2 bases, leaving 11 bases between them. The length of the CDR3 is 13 residues. Germline V gives CDR1 MNHEY, CDR2 SVGAGI. CDR3 amino acids: CASTRQANTEAFF. For the CDR3, the DNA is TGTGCCAGCACCCGGCAGGCCAACACTGAAGCTTTCTTT.

V usage is TRBV27 and J usage is TRBJ1-2, with D maybe TRBD1 (6 bases). CDR1 MNHEY and CDR2 SMNVEV come from the germline V gene (reference sequence). The CDR3 extends over 14 amino acids. With 5 bases removed from V and 8 bases from J, the gap between germline ends came to 18 bases. CDR3 sequence reads: CASSRIGTGGGYTF. In DNA form, the CDR3 reads TGTGCCAGCAGTAGGATAGGGACGGGGGGCGGCTACACCTTC.

The rearrangement uses TRBV30 and TRBJ1-1; D may be TRBD1 (6 bases). This CDR3 has 13 amino acids. Germline V gives CDR1 GTSNPN, CDR2 SVGIG (reference sequence). The V end was cut by 2 bases, the J end by 4 bases, with 11 bases between. This chain's CDR3 is CAWSLAGATEAFF. The CDR3 coding sequence is TGTGCCTGGAGTCTTGCAGGGGCCACTGAAGCTTTCTTT.

The rearrangement uses TRBV3-1 (or the pseudogene TRBV3-2) and TRBJ1-5, with a possible D match to TRBD1 (6 bases). Trimming removed 2 bases from V and 2 bases from J, with 13 bases in between. From germline, CDR1 is LGHDT and CDR2 YNNKEL (reference sequence). This CDR3 is 16 amino acids long. The CDR3 here is CASSQNVAGGNQPQHF. CDR3 DNA: TGTGCCAGCAGCCAAAACGTCGCAGGGGGCAATCAGCCCCAGCATTTT.

The rearrangement uses TRBV7-8 and TRBJ2-7, with D perhaps matching TRBD2 (6 bases). The ends were cut back, 1 base at V and 5 bases at J, with 15 bases in the middle. There are 15 residues in the CDR3. Per germline, CDR1 SGHVS and CDR2 FQNEAQ. CDR3 bases: TGTGCCAGCAGCTTAGGGGCGGGAATTGGTAACGAGCAGTACTTC. This translates into CASSLGAGIGNEQYF. The whole variable domain, remainder taken from reference TRBV7-8 and TRBJ2-7, is GAGVSQSPRYKVAKRGQDVALRCDPISGHVSLFWYQQALGQGPEFLTYFQNEAQLDKSGLPSDRFFAERPEGSVSTLKIQRTQQEDSAVYLCASSLGAGIGNEQYFGPGTRLTVT.